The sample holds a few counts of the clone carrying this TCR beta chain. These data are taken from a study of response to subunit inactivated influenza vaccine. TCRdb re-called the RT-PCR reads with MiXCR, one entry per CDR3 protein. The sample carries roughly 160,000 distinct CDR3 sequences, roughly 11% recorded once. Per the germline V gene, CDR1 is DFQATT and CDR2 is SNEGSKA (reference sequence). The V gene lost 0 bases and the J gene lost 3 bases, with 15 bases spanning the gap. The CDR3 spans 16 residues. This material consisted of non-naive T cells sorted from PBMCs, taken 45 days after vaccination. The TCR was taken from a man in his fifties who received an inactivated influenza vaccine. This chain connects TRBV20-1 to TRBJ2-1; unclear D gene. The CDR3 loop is CSARDRSRSRYNEQFF. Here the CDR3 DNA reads TGCAGTGCTAGAGATCGGTCCCGGTCCCGCTACAATGAGCAGTTCTTC.